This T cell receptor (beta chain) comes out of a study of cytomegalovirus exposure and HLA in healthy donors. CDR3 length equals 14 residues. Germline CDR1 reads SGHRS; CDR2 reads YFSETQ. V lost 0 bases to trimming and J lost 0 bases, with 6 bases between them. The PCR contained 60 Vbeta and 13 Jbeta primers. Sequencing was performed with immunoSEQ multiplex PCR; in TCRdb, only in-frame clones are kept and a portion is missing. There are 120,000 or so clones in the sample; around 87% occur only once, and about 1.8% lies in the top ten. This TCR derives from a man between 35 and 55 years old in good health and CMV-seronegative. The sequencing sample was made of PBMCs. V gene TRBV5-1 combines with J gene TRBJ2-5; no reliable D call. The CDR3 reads CASSLAANQETQYF. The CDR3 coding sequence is TGCGCCAGCAGCTTGGCAGCGAACCAAGAGACCCAGTACTTC.